The subject of this entry is one TCR beta chain. A much larger clone lies one base from this, so it may be a read error. Peripheral blood from each donor was collected in a volume of about 10 milliliters. The extraction recovered at least 6 micrograms of total RNA per sample. Germline assignment: CDR1 LGHNA and CDR2 YNFKEQ. The V and J ends lost 1 base and 6 bases respectively, with 16 bases between them. The CDR3 is 15 amino acids. This sample is drawn from a study of blood T cells in healthy people across ages. Study context: T cells yielded about one barcoded beta molecule per two cells through template switching.

Primers used in a second PCR of roughly 6 to 12 cycles were a sample-barcoded 5' primer and a J-beta primer mix. TCRdb used MiXCR to reprocess the 5' RACE reads, holding one entry per CDR3 protein. The table records hundreds of thousands of distinct CDR3 sequences, around two thirds of them present only once. This receptor was obtained from a man aged 30 to 39 in good health. Input material: blood. The V and J genes are TRBV4-2 and TRBJ2-7; TRBD2 might be the D (7 bases). The CDR3: CASSQVRGATCEQYF. For the CDR3, the DNA is TGTGCCAGCAGCCAAGTTCGGGGGGCGACCTGCGAGCAGTACTTC.